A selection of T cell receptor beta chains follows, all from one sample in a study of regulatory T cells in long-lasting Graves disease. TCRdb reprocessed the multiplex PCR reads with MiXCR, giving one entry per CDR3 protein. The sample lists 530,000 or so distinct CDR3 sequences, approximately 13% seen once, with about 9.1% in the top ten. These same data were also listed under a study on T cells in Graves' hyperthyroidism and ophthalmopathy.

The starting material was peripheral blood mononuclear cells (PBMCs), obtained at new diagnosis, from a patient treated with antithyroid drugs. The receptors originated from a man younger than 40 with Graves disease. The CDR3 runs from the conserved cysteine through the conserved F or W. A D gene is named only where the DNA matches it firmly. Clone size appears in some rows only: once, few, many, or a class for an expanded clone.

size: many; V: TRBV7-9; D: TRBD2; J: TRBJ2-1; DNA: TGTGCCAGCAGCTTTGGGGGTCGTCGTGGGACTAGCGGGATCCATGAGCAGTTCTTC; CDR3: CASSFGGRRGTSGIHEQFF
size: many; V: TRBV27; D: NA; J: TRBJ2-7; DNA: TGTGCCAGCAGGAATTCCTACGAGCAGTACTTC; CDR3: CASRNSYEQYF
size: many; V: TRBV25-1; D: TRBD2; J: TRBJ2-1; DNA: TGTGCCAGCAGTGAGCCCGGGACTAGCGCTTACAATGAGCAGTTCTTC; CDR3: CASSEPGTSAYNEQFF
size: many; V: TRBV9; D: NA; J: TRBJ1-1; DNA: TGTGCCAGCAGCGTAGCTGGGGACACTGAAGCTTTCTTT; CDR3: CASSVAGDTEAFF
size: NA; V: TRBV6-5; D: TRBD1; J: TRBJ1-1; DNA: TGTGCCAGCAGTTCCACTGGGACAGCCAAGAAGGGTGAAGCTTTCTTT; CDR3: CASSSTGTAKKGEAFF
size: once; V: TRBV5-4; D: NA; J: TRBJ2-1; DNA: TGTGCCAGCAGCTCGAAGCGGGTTAGCTCCTACAATGAGCAGTTCTTC; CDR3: CASSSKRVSSYNEQFF
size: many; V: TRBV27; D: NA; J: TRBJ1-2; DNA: TGTGCCAGCAGTTTACCCCCGCGGGAGGGGAACTATGGCTACACCTTC; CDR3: CASSLPPREGNYGYTF
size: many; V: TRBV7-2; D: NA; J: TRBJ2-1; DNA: TGTGCCAGCAGCTTTAGATTTAGCTCCTACAATGAGCAGTTCTTC; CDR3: CASSFRFSSYNEQFF
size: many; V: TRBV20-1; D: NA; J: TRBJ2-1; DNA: TGCAGTGCTGGGCCGACCGGGGGACAGAATGAGCAGTTCTTC; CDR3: CSAGPTGGQNEQFF
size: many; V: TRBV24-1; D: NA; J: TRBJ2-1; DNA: TGTGCCACCAGTGATCACAGGGAAAACAATGAGCAGTTCTTC; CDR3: CATSDHRENNEQFF
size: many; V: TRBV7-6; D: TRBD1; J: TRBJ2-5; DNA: TGTGCCAGCAGCTTAGGACAGGGGCGGATTCAAGAGACCCAGTACTTC; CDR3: CASSLGQGRIQETQYF
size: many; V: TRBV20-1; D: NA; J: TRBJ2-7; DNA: TGCAGTGCGGCCCAGGTCGCCGAGCAGTACTTC; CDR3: CSAAQVAEQYF
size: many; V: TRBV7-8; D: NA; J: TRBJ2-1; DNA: TGTGCCAGCAGCTTAGGTCGCCACCCGAACTCCTACAATGAGCAGTTCTTC; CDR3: CASSLGRHPNSYNEQFF
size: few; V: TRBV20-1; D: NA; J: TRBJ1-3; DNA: TGCAGTGCTAGAGACCCAGGGGCCGGAAACACCATATATTTT; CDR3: CSARDPGAGNTIYF
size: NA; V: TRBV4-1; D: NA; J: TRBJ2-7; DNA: TGCGCCAGCAGCCAAGGCAGATCCTACGAGCAGTACTTC; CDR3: CASSQGRSYEQYF
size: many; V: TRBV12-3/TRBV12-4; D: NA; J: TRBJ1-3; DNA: TGTGCCAGCAGTTCACAGATCTCTGGAAACACCATATATTTT; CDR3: CASSSQISGNTIYF
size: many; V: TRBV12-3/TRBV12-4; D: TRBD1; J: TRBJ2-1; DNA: TGTGCCAGCGGGGCCCCAGGGGGCGTTGCAAATGAGCAGTTCTTC; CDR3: CASGAPGGVANEQFF
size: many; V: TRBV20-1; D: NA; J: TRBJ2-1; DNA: TGCAGTGCTAGCTGGACTCCATTCCCAAATGAGCAGTTCTTC; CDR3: CSASWTPFPNEQFF
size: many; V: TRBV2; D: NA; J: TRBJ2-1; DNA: TGTGCCAGCAGGGTCTCAGGTGGCGTGGAGCAGTTCTTC; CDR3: CASRVSGGVEQFF
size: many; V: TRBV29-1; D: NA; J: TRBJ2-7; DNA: TGCAGCGTTGAGGGGCCCTACGAGCAGTACTTC; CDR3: CSVEGPYEQYF
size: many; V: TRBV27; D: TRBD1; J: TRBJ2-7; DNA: TGTGCCAGCAGCACTCCCGGGACAGGGTTTTACGAGCAGTACTTC; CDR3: CASSTPGTGFYEQYF
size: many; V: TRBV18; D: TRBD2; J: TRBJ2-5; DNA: TGTGCCAGCTCACCAGGAAGGAACGGAGCGGGGGAGACCCAGTACTTC; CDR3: CASSPGRNGAGETQYF
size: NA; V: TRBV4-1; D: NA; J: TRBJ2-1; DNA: TGCGCCAGCAGCCAAGGGGGACGACGGGCGATGAGCTTC; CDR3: CASSQGGRRAMSF
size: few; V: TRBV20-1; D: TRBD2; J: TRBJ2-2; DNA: TGCAGTGCCCGATTAGCGGGATCGGAGAACACCGGGGAGCTGTTTTTT; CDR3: CSARLAGSENTGELFF
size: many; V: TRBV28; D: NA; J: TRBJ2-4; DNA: TGTGCCAGCAGTTTGTTGGCCCCCTCGGGCATTCAGTACTTC; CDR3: CASSLLAPSGIQYF
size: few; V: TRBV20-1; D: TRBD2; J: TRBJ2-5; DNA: TGCAGTGCTGCAGGACTAGCGAGATTGGAGACCCAGTACTTC; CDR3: CSAAGLARLETQYF
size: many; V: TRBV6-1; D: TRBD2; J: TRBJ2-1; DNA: TGTGCCAGCAGTCTAGCGGACCCCAGTAGGAATGAGCAGTTCTTC; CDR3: CASSLADPSRNEQFF
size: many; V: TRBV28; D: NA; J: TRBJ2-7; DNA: TGTGCCAGCAGCGATAGCCTGTCCTACGAGCAGTACTTC; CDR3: CASSDSLSYEQYF
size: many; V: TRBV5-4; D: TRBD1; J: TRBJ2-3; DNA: TGTGCCAGCAGCAAAGGACAGGGGGCGAGCACAGATACGCAGTATTTT; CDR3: CASSKGQGASTDTQYF
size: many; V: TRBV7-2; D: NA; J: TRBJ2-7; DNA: TGTGCCAGCAGCTTTTCGACAGAGAGGTCTAAAAAGGCTGCCGAGCAGTACTTC; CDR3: CASSFSTERSKKAAEQYF
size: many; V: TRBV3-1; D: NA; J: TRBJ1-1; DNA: TGTGCCAGCAGCAGCCGGAGCCGAGAAGCTTTCTTT; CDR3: CASSSRSREAFF
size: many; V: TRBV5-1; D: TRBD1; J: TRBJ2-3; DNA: TGCGCCAGCGGACGCCAAGGACAGGGGGCACATACGCAGTATTTT; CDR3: CASGRQGQGAHTQYF
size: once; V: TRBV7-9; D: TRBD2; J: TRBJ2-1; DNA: TGTGCCAGCAGCGCGGGACTAGCGGTCCCCTACAATGAGCAGTTCTTC; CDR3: CASSAGLAVPYNEQFF
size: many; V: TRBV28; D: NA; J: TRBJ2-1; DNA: TGTGCCACCCAGATTGGGGTGGTCCATGAGCAGTTCTTC; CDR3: CATQIGVVHEQFF
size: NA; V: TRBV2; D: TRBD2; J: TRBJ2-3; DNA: TGTGCCAGCGGCCGACTAGCGGGAGCCCCAGATACGCAGTATTTT; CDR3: CASGRLAGAPDTQYF
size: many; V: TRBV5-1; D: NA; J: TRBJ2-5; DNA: TGCGCCAGCAGATGGGGGCAAGAGACCCAGTACTTC; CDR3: CASRWGQETQYF
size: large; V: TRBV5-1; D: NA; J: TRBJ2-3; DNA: TGCGCCAGCAGCTTTGAGCAAGCTGTTCGGTCAGATACGCAGTATTTT; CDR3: CASSFEQAVRSDTQYF
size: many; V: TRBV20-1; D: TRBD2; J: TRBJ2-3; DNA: TGCAGTGCCGGCACGTCTAGCGGGGGCTCAGATACGCAGTATTTT; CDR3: CSAGTSSGGSDTQYF
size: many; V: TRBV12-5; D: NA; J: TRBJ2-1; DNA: TGTGCTAGTGGCCAGGGGGGCTCCTACAATGAGCAGTTCTTC; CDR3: CASGQGGSYNEQFF
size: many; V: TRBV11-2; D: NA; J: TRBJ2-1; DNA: TGTGCCAGCAGCTTAGTCACCCCGGGGGGCCAATACAATGAGCAGTTCTTC; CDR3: CASSLVTPGGQYNEQFF
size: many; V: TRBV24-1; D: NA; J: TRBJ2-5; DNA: TGTGCCACCAGTGATTTGTCGGCCGGACGAGAGACCCAGTACTTC; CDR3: CATSDLSAGRETQYF
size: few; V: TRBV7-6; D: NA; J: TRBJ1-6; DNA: TGTGCCAGCAGCTTAGTGAGGCAGGGGAATTCACCCCTCCACTTT; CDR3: CASSLVRQGNSPLHF
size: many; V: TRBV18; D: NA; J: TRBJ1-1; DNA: TGTGCCAGCTCACCACTTCTGGCGAAAAAGAACACTGAAGCTTTCTTT; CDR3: CASSPLLAKKNTEAFF
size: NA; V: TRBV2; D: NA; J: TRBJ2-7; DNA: TGTGCCAGCAGTACGACAGGCTCGAGCGAGCAGTACTTC; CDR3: CASSTTGSSEQYF
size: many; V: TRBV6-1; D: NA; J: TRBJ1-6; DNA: TGTGCCAGCACCCGAGGGGTCTCACCCCTCCACTTT; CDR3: CASTRGVSPLHF
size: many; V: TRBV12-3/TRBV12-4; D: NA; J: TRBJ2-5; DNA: TGTGCCAGCAGTCCCCAGGGGCAAGAGACCCAGTACTTC; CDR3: CASSPQGQETQYF
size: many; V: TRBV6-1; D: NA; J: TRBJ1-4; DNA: TGTGCCAGCAGGACGCAGGGTTTGGTGGGTGAAAAACTGTTTTTT; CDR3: CASRTQGLVGEKLFF
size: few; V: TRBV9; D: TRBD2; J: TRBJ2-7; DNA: TGTGCCAGCAGCGCACTAGCGGGGCCGCAGTACTTC; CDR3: CASSALAGPQYF
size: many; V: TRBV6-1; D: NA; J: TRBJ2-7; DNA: TGTGCCAGCAAACTACGGGGTGACGTATACGAGCAGTACTTC; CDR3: CASKLRGDVYEQYF